The 15 T cell receptor beta chains below all came from one sample that was sequenced in a study of cytomegalovirus exposure and HLA in healthy donors. PCR used 60 Vbeta primers and 13 Jbeta primers. TCRdb keeps only in-frame clones here, not all; method: immunoSEQ multiplex PCR. The sample has over 130,000 clones, 70% to 85% seen once; the top ten hold about 1.4%. Sample: PBMCs. These receptors came from a man in his thirties or forties in good health and CMV-seropositive.

The chain recombines TRBV27 with TRBJ1-6; TRBD1 is a possible D gene (5 bases). V was cut by 2 bases and J by 6 bases, with 20 bases left in between. The CDR3 contains 18 residues. Germline V lookup: CDR1 MNHEY, CDR2 SMNVEV (reference sequence). The CDR3 DNA reads TGTGCCAGCAGTTTAAAGCCTTTGGGCAGCGGGGGTAATTCACCCCTCCACTTT. Amino acid sequence: CASSLKPLGSGGNSPLHF.

CDR3 protein: CASSPRVSGYEQFF. CDR3 sequence (DNA): TGTGCCAGTAGCCCGAGGGTTAGTGGATATGAGCAGTTCTTC. The J gene is TRBJ2-1, the V gene TRBV19, with a weak D call TRBD2 (5 bases). Germline V gene data show CDR1 as LNHDA and CDR2 as SQIVND (reference sequence). The CDR3 runs to 14 residues. Trimming stripped 6 bases from V and 8 bases from J, with 17 bases between.

The J gene is TRBJ2-1, the V gene TRBV6-5; the D is unclear. CDR1 MNHEY and CDR2 SVGAGI come from the germline V gene. The CDR3 loop spans 12 amino acids. Trimming shortened V by 2 bases and J by 9 bases, and 8 bases separated the two germline ends. The CDR3 sequence: CASSYLNGEQFF. CDR3 sequence (DNA): TGTGCCAGCAGTTACCTTAACGGTGAGCAGTTCTTC.

This clone turned up a few times. The chain couples TRBV5-4 to TRBJ2-7, with 7 bases matching TRBD2. V lost 9 bases, J lost 0 bases, and 9 bases stayed unmatched. This CDR3 has 14 amino acids. Germline V gene data show CDR1 as SGHNT and CDR2 as YYREEE (reference sequence). The CDR3 DNA reads TGTGCCACCGGAATCGCGGGGGTCTCCTACGAGCAGTACTTC. Its protein is CATGIAGVSYEQYF.

The rearrangement joins TRBV28 to TRBJ1-1, with 7 bases aligning to TRBD1. Unmatched junction bases numbered 10, after V lost 6 bases and J lost 6 bases. Germline CDR1 MDHEN, CDR2 SYDVKM. CDR3 length equals 14 residues. The CDR3 here is CASSQGGPHAEAFF. The CDR3 nucleotides read TGTGCCAGCAGCCAAGGGGGCCCCCACGCTGAAGCTTTCTTT.

About this clone itself: The identical CDR3 is also encoded by other nucleotide sequences in the sample. This CDR3 is CAWSVRGRARDYGYTF. In nucleotides, the CDR3 is TGTGCCTGGAGTGTACGTGGCAGGGCGCGTGACTATGGCTACACCTTC. This chain links TRBV30 with TRBJ1-2, with D possibly being TRBD1 (5 bases). CDR3 length equals 16 residues. V was shortened by 0 bases and J by 3 bases, with 17 bases between the two germline ends. Germline CDR1 and CDR2: GTSNPN and SVGIG (reference sequence).

This clone was detected only once. The V gene is TRBV6-1, the J gene TRBJ2-7; 14 nucleotides line up with TRBD2. Germline trimming cut 0 bases from V and 0 bases from J; bases unmatched to any gene: 10. The length of the CDR3 is 20 residues. Germline V gene lookup returns CDR1 MNHNS and CDR2 SASEGT. DNA for the CDR3: TGTGCCAGCAGTGAAGCCGGACTAGCGGGAGGCTTGCATAACTCCTACGAGCAGTACTTC. Amino acids: CASSEAGLAGGLHNSYEQYF.

This chain links TRBV14 with TRBJ1-4; D is uncertain. The germline V gene encodes CDR1 SGHDN and CDR2 FVKESK. CDR3 length: 14 amino acids. Trimming stripped 6 bases from V and 0 bases from J, with 8 bases between. CDR3 loop: CASRPGATNEKLFF. In DNA, the CDR3 is TGTGCCAGCAGGCCCGGGGCAACTAATGAAAAACTGTTTTTT.

For this clone: At the DNA level, this CDR3 is encoded by other sequences in the same sample as well. The chain is built from TRBV6-6 and TRBJ1-4, with 9 bases fitting TRBD1. CDR3 length: 15 residues. The germline CDR1 and CDR2 sequences are MNHNY and SVGAGI (reference sequence). V dropped 5 bases and J dropped 7; count of bases not matched to a gene: 8. CDR3: CASSPGTGRGEKLFF. CDR3 sequence (DNA): TGTGCCAGCAGTCCCGGGACAGGGCGGGGTGAAAAACTGTTTTTT.

This clone turned up a few times. The chain uses TRBV9 and TRBJ1-2, with no clear D. This CDR3 region has 15 residues. The germline CDR1 and CDR2 sequences are SGDLS and YYNGEE. Trimming cost V 0 bases and J 2 bases, with 11 bases left between them. The CDR3 sequence is CASSVGSTPNYGYTF. CDR3 coding DNA: TGTGCCAGCAGCGTAGGGTCGACTCCCAACTATGGCTACACCTTC.

This clone was picked up one time. V is TRBV7-9 and J is TRBJ1-2; a weak D match, TRBD1 (5 bases). CDR3 length: 15 amino acids. In germline, CDR1 is SEHNR, CDR2 FQNEAQ (reference sequence). Deletions cut 6 bases from V and 4 bases from J, with 18 bases between. CDR3: CASSGGGGLFYGYTF. In nucleotides, the CDR3 is TGTGCCAGCAGTGGGGGGGGAGGTTTATTCTATGGCTACACCTTC.

The gene calls are TRBV2 and TRBJ2-1; tentatively, D is TRBD2 (6 bases). With 7 bases removed from V and 6 bases from J, the gap between germline ends came to 13 bases. Germline V gene lookup returns CDR1 SNHLY and CDR2 FYNNEI. The CDR3 covers 13 residues. The CDR3 sequence: CASKEGGANEQFF. DNA for the CDR3: TGTGCCAGCAAGGAGGGTGGGGCCAATGAGCAGTTCTTC.

The genes are TRBV13 and TRBJ1-2, with 9 bases aligning to TRBD1. CDR1 is PRHDT and CDR2 is FYEKMQ in the germline V gene (reference sequence). V trimming: 2 bases; J trimming: 6 bases; junction bases outside the gene matches: 4. The CDR3 runs 14 residues. DNA of the CDR3: TGTGCCAGCAGCTTATACAGGGGGCGGGATGGCTACACCTTC. Translating gives CASSLYRGRDGYTF.

The V and J genes are TRBV6-5 and TRBJ1-6; 8 positions agree with TRBD1. V was pared by 5 bases and J by 10 bases, with 7 bases of the junction left unmatched. The CDR3 covers 14 residues. CDR1 is MNHEY, CDR2 SVGAGI, per germline. The CDR3 is CASSPPGQGSPLHF. Written as DNA, the CDR3 is TGTGCCAGCAGTCCTCCTGGACAGGGCTCACCCCTCCACTTT.

The J gene is TRBJ2-5, the V gene TRBV28; 15 nucleotides line up with TRBD2. This CDR3 is built from 15 residues. Germline V gene data show CDR1 as MDHEN and CDR2 as SYDVKM. The J segment lost 4 bases and the V segment lost 8 bases, leaving 5 bases of the junction unmatched. The CDR3 is CASGLAGGPGETQYF. DNA of the CDR3: TGTGCCAGCGGACTAGCGGGGGGGCCCGGAGAGACCCAGTACTTC.